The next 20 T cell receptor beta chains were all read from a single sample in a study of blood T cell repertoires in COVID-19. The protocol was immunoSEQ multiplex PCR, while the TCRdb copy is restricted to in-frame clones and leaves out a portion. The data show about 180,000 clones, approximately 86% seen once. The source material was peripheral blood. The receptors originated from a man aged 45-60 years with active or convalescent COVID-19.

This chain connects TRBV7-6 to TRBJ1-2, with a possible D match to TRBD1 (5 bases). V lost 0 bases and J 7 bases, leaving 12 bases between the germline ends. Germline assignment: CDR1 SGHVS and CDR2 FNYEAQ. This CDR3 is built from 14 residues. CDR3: CASSLAGAGSGYTF. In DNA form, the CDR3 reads TGTGCCAGCAGCTTAGCAGGGGCTGGTAGTGGCTACACCTTC.

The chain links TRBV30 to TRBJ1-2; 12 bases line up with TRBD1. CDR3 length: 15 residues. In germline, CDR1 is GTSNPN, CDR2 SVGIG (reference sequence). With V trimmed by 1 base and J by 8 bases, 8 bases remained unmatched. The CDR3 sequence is CAWSAISGTGGGYTF. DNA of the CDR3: TGTGCCTGGAGTGCAATCAGCGGGACAGGGGGCGGCTACACCTTC.

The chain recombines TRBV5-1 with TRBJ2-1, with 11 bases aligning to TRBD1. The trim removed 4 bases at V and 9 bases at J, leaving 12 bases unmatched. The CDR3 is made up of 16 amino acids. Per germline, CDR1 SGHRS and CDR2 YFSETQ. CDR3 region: CASSPAGTGGFSEQFF. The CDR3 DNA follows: TGCGCCAGCAGCCCCGCCGGGACAGGGGGATTTAGTGAGCAGTTCTTC.

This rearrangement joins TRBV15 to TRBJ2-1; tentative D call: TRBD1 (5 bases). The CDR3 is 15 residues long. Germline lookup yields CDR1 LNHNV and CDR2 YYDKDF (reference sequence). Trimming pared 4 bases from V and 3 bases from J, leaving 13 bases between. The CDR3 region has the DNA TGTGCCACCAGCATTTTCGTGCAGGGCTACAATGAGCAGTTCTTC. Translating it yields CATSIFVQGYNEQFF. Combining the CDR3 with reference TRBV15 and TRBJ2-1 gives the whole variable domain DAMVIQNPRYQVTQFGKPVTLSCSQTLNHNVMYWYQQKSSQAPKLLFHYYDKDFNNEADTPDNFQSRRPNTSFCFLDIRSPGLGDTAMYLCATSIFVQGYNEQFFGPGTRLTVL.

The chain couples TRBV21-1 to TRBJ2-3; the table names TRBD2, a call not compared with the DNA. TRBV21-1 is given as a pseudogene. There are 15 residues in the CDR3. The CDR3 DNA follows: TGTGCCAGCAGCAAAGATAGCGGGGGGGCAGATACGCAGTATTTT. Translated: CASSKDSGGADTQYF.

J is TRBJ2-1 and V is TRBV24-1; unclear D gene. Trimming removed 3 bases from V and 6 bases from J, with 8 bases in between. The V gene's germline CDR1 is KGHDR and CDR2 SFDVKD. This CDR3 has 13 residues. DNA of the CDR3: TGTGCCACCAGTGATGAGGAGCCCAATGAGCAGTTCTTC. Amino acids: CATSDEEPNEQFF.

This CDR3 is CASSQDLLGGEKLFF. In DNA, the CDR3 is TGTGCCAGCAGCCAGGATCTCCTGGGGGGTGAAAAACTGTTTTTT. The chain carries TRBV3-1 (or the pseudogene TRBV3-2) and TRBJ1-4; D is perhaps TRBD1 (5 bases). The CDR3 covers 15 residues. Trimming removed 3 bases from V and 7 bases from J, with 15 bases in between. The germline gives CDR1 LGHDT, CDR2 YNNKEL (reference sequence).

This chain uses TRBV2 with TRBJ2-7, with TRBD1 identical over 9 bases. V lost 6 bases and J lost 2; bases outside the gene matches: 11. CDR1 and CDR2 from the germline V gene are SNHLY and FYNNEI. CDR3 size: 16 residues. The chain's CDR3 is CASSPLLTGGTYEQYF. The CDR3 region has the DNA TGTGCCAGCAGCCCCCTATTGACAGGGGGGACCTACGAGCAGTACTTC.

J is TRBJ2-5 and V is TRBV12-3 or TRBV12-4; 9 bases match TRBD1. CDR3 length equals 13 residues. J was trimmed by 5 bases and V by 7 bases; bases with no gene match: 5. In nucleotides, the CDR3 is TGTGCCAGCACGGGGACAGGGAAGGAGACCCAGTACTTC. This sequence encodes CASTGTGKETQYF.

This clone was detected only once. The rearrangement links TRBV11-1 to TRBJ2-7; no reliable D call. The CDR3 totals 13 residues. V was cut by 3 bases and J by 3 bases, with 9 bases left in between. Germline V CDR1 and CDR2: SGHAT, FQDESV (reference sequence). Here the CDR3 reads CASSFSQLYEQYF. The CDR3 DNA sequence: TGTGCCAGCAGCTTTAGTCAACTCTACGAGCAGTACTTC.

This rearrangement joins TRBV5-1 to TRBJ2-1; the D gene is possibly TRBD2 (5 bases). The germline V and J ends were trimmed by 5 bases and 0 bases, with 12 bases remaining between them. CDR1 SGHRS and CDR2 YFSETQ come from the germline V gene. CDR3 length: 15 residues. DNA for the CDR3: TGCGCCAGCAGGCCCGGACTTGACTCCTACAATGAGCAGTTCTTC. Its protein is CASRPGLDSYNEQFF. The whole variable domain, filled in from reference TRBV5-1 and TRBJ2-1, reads KAGVTQTPRYLIKTRGQQVTLSCSPISGHRSVSWYQQTPGQGLQFLFEYFSETQRNKGNFPGRFSGRQFSNSRSEMNVSTLELGDSALYLCASRPGLDSYNEQFFGPGTRLTVL.

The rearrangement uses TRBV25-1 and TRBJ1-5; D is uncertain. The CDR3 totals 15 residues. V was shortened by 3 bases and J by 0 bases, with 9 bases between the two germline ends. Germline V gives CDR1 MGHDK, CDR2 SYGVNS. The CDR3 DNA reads TGTGCCAGCAGTGACGAGGAGTATAGCAATCAGCCCCAGCATTTT. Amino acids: CASSDEEYSNQPQHF.

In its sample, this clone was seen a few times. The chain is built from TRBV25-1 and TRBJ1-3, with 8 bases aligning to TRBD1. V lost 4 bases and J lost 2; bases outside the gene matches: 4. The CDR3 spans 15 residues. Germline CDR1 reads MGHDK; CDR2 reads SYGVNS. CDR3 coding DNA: TGTGCCAGCAGTGGACAGGGGAGGCCTGGAAACACCATATATTTT. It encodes CASSGQGRPGNTIYF.

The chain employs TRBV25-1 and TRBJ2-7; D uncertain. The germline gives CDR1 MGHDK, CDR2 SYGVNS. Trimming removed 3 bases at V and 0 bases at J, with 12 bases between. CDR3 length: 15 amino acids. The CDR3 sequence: CASSDPTESSYEQYF. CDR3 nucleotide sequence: TGTGCCAGCAGTGATCCGACGGAGAGCTCCTACGAGCAGTACTTC.

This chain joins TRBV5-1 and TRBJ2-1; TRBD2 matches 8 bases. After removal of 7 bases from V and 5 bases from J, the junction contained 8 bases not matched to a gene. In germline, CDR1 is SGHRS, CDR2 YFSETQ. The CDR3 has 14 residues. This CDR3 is CASLGGALNNEQFF. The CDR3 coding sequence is TGCGCCAGCCTCGGGGGGGCGCTTAACAATGAGCAGTTCTTC.

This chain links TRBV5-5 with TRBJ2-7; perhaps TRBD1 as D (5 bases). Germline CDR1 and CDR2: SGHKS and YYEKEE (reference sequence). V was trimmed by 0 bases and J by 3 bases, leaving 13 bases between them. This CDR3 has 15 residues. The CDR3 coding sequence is TGTGCCAGCAGCTTGGTGGGCAGGGCCTTCTACGAGCAGTACTTC. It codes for CASSLVGRAFYEQYF.

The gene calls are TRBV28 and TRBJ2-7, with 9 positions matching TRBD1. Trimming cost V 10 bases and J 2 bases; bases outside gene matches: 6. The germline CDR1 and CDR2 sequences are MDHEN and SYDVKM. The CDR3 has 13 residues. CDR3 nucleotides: TGTGCCACAAAGGGACAGGGACCCTACGAGCAGTACTTC. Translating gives CATKGQGPYEQYF.

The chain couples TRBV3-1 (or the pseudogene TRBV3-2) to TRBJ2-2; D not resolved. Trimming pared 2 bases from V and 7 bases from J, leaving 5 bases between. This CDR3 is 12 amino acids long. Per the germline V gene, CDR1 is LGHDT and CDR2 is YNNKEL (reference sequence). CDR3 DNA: TGTGCCAGCAGCCAATCCGGCGGGGAGCTGTTTTTT. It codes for CASSQSGGELFF.

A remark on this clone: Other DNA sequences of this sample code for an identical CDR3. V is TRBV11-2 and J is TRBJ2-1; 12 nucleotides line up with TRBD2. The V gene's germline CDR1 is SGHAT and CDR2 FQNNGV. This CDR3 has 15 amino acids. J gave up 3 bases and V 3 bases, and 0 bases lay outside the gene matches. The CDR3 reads CASSLGLAGYNEQFF. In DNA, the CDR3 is TGTGCCAGCAGCTTGGGACTAGCGGGCTACAATGAGCAGTTCTTC.

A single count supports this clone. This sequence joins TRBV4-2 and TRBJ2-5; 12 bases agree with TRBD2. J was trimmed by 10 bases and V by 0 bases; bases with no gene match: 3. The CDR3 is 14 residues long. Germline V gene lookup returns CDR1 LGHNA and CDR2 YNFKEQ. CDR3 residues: CASSQDETSGSQYF. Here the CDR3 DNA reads TGTGCCAGCAGCCAAGATGAGACTAGCGGGAGCCAGTACTTC.